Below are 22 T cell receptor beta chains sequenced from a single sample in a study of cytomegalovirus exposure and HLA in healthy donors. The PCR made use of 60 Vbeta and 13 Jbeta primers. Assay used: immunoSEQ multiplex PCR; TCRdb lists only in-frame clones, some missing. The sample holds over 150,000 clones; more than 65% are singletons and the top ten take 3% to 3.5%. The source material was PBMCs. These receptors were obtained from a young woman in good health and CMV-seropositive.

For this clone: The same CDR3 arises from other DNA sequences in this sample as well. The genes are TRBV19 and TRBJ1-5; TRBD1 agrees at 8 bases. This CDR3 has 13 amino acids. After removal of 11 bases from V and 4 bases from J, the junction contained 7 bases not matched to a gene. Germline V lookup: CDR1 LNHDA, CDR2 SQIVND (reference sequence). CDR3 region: CAGGQGLNQPQHF. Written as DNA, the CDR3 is TGTGCCGGTGGACAGGGCCTGAATCAGCCCCAGCATTTT.

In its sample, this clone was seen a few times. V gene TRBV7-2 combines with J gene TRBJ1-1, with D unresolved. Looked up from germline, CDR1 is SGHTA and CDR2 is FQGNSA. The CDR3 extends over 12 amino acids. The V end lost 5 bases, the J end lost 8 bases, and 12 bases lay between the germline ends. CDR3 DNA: TGTGCCAGCAGCCTACACGGGAGAGAAGCTTTCTTT. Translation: CASSLHGREAFF.

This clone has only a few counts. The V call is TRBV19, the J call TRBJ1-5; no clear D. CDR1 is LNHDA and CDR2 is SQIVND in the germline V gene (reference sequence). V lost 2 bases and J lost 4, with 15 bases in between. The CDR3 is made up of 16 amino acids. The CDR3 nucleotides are TGTGCCAGTAGTATAAGCCCGTCCAACTCGAATCAGCCCCAGCATTTT. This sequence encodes CASSISPSNSNQPQHF.

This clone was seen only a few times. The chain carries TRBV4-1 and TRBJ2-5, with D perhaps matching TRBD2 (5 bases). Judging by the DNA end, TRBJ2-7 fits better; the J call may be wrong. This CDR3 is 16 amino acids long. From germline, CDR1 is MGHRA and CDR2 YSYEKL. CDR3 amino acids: CASSQGGGSLSYEQYF. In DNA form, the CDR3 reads TGCGCCAGCAGCCAAGGTGGCGGGTCTCTCTCCTACGAGCAGTACTTC.

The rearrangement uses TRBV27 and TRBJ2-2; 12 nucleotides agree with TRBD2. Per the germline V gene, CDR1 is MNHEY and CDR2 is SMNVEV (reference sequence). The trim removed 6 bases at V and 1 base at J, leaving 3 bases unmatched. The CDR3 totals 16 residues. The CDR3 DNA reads TGTGCCAGCAGGATACTAGCGGGAGGGAACACCGGGGAGCTGTTTTTT. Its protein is CASRILAGGNTGELFF.

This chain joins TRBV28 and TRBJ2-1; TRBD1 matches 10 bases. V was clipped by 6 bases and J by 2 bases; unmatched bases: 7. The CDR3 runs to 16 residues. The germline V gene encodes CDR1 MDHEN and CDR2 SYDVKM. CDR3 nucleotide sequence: TGTGCCAGCAGCCCGACAGGGGGCGTCACCTACAATGAGCAGTTCTTC. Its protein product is CASSPTGGVTYNEQFF.

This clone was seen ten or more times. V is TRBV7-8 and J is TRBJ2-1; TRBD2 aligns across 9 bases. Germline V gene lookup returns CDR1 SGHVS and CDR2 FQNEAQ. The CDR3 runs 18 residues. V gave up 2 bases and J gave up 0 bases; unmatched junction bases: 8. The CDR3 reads CASSLILAGPSSYNEQFF. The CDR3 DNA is TGTGCCAGCAGCTTAATTCTAGCGGGACCAAGCTCCTACAATGAGCAGTTCTTC.

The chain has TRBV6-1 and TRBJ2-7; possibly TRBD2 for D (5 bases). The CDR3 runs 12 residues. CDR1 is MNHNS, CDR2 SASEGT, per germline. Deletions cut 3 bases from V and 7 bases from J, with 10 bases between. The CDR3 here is CASSDGGLEQYF. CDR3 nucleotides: TGTGCCAGCAGTGATGGAGGTTTAGAGCAGTACTTC.

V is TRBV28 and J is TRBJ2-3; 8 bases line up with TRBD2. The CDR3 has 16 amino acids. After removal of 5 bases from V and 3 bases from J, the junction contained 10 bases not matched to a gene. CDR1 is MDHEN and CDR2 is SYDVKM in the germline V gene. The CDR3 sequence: CASSRSLAGQTDTQYF. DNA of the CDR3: TGTGCCAGCAGTCGGTCCTTAGCGGGACAAACAGATACGCAGTATTTT.

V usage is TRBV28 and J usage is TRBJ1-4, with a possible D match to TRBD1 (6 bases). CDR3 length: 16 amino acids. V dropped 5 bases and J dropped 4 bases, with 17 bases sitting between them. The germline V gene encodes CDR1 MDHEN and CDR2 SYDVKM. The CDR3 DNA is TGTGCCAGCAGTCCCCCAGGGGCAGCCTTTAATGAAAAACTGTTTTTT. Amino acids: CASSPPGAAFNEKLFF.

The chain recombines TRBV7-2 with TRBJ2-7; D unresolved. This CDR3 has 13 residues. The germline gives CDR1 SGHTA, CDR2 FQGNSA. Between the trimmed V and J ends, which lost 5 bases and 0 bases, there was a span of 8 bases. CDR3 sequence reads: CASSAPSSYEQYF. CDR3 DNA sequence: TGTGCCAGCAGCGCCCCGAGCTCCTACGAGCAGTACTTC. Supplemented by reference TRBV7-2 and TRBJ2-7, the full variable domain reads GAGVSQSPSNKVTEKGKDVELRCDPISGHTALYWYRQSLGQGLEFLIYFQGNSAPDKSGLPSDRFSAERTGGSVSTLTIQRTQQEDSAVYLCASSAPSSYEQYFGPGTRLTVT.

The CDR3 is CASTDDGDYGYTF. CDR3 coding DNA: TGTGCCAGCACCGACGACGGGGACTATGGCTACACCTTC. The V call is TRBV28, the J call TRBJ1-2; unclear D gene. The CDR3 contains 13 residues. Trimming shortened V by 7 bases and J by 3 bases, and 12 bases separated the two germline ends. Germline CDR1 is MDHEN and CDR2 is SYDVKM.

The CDR3 bases are TGTGCCAGCAGCCCGGATGACAGGAGCACTAATGAAAAACTGTTTTTT. As protein: CASSPDDRSTNEKLFF. This chain links TRBV7-7 with TRBJ1-4; a weak D match, TRBD1 (6 bases). V lost 5 bases to trimming and J lost 2 bases, with 15 bases between them. Looked up from germline, CDR1 is SSHAT and CDR2 is FNYEAQ (reference sequence). The CDR3 is 16 amino acids.

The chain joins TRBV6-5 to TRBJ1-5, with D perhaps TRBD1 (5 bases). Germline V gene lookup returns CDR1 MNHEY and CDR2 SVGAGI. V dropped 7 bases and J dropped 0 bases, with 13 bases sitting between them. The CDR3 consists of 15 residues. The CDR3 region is CASTVTAYSNQPQHF. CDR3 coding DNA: TGTGCCAGCACCGTGACAGCCTATAGCAATCAGCCCCAGCATTTT.

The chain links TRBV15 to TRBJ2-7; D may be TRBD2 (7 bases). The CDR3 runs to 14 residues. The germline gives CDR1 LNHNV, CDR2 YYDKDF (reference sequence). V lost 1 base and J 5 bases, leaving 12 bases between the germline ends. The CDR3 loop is CATSRVGGADEQYF. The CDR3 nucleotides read TGTGCCACCAGCAGAGTGGGGGGGGCGGACGAGCAGTACTTC.

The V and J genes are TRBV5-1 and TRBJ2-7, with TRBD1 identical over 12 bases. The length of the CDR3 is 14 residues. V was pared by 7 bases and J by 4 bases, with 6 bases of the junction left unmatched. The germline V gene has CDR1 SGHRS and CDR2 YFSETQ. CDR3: CASAWDRGPYEQYF. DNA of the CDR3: TGCGCCAGCGCTTGGGACAGGGGGCCTTACGAGCAGTACTTC.

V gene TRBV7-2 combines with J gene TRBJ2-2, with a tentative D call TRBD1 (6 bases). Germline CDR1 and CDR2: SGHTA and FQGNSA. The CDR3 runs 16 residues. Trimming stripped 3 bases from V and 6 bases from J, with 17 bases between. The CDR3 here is CASSFWAGRGAGELFF. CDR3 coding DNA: TGTGCCAGCAGCTTTTGGGCCGGCAGGGGAGCCGGGGAGCTGTTTTTT.

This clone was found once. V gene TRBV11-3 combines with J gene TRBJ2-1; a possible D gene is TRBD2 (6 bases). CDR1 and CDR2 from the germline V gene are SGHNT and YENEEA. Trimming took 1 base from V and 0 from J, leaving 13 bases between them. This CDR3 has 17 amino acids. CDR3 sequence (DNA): TGTGCCAGCAGCTTAGCGTTCCGGGACTCCTCCTACAATGAGCAGTTCTTC. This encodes CASSLAFRDSSYNEQFF.

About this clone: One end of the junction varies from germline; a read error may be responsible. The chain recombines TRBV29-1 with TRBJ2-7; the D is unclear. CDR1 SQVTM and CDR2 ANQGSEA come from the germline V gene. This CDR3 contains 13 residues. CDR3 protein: CFFKQKAAYEQYF. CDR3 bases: TGTTTTTTCAAGCAGAAGGCGGCATACGAGCAGTACTTC.

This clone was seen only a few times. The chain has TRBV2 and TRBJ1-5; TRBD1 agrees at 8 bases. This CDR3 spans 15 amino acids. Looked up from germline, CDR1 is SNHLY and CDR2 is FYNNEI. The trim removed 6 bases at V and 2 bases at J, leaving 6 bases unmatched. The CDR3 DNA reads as TGTGCCAGCAGGGACAGGGCAGGTGGCAATCAGCCCCAGCATTTT. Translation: CASRDRAGGNQPQHF.

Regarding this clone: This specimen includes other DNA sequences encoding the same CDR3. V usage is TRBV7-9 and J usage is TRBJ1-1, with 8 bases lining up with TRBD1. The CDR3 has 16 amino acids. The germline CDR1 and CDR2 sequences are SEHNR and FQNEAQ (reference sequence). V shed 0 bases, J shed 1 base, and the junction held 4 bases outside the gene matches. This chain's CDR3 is CASSLAGTGPNTEAFF. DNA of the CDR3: TGTGCCAGCAGCTTAGCGGGGACAGGCCCGAACACTGAAGCTTTCTTT.

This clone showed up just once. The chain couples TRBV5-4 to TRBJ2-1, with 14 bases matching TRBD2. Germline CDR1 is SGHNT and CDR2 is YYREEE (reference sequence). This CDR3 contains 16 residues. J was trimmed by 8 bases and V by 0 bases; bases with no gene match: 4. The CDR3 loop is CASSLGGTSGRYEQFF. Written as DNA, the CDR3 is TGTGCCAGCAGCTTGGGCGGGACTAGCGGGAGATATGAGCAGTTCTTC.